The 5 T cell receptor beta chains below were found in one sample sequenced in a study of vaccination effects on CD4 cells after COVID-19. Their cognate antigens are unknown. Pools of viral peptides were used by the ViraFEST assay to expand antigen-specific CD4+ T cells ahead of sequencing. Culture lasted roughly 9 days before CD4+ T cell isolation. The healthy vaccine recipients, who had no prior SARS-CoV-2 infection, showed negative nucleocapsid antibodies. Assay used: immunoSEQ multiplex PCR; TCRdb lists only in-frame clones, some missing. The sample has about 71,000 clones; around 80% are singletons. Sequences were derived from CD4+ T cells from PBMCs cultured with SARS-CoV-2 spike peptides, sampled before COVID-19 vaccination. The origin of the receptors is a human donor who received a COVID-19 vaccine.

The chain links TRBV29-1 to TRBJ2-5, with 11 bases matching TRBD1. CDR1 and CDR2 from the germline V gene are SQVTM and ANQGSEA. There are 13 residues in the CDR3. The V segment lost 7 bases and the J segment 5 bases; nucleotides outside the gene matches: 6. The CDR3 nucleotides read TGCAGCGGCCACGGGACAGGGGGTGAGACCCAGTACTTC. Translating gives CSGHGTGGETQYF.

Here the CDR3 DNA reads TGTGCCACCAGTGATTTTGGGGGTACCTCGTCAGATACGCAGTATTTT. Translating gives CATSDFGGTSSDTQYF. V and J are TRBV24-1 and TRBJ2-3, with D perhaps TRBD1 or TRBD2 (5 bases each). Trimming shortened V by 1 base and J by 4 bases, and 14 bases separated the two germline ends. The CDR3 totals 16 residues. The V gene's germline CDR1 is KGHDR and CDR2 SFDVKD.

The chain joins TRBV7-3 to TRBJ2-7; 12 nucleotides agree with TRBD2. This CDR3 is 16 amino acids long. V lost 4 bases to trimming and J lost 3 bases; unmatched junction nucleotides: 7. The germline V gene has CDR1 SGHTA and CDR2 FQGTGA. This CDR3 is CASSSRLAGELYEQYV. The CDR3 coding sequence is TGTGCCAGCAGCTCCCGACTAGCGGGGGAACTCTACGAGCAGTACGTC.

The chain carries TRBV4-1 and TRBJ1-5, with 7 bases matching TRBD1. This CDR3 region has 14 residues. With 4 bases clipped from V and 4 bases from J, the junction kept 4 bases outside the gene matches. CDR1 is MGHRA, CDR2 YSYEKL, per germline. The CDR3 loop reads CASSLRQGNQPQHF. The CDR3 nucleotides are TGCGCCAGCAGCCTAAGACAGGGTAATCAGCCCCAGCATTTT.

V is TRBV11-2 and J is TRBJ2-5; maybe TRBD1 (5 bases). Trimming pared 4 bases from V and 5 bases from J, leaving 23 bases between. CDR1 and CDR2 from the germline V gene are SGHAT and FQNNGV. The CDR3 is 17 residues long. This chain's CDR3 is CASSSGRQRPQWETQYF. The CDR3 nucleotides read TGTGCCAGCAGCTCGGGTCGACAGCGCCCTCAATGGGAGACCCAGTACTTC. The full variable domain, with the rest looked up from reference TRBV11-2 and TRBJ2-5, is EAGVAQSPRYKIIEKRQSVAFWCNPISGHATLYWYQQILGQGPKLLIQFQNNGVVDDSQLPKDRFSAERLKGVDSTLKIQPAKLEDSAVYLCASSSGRQRPQWETQYFGPGTRLLVL.